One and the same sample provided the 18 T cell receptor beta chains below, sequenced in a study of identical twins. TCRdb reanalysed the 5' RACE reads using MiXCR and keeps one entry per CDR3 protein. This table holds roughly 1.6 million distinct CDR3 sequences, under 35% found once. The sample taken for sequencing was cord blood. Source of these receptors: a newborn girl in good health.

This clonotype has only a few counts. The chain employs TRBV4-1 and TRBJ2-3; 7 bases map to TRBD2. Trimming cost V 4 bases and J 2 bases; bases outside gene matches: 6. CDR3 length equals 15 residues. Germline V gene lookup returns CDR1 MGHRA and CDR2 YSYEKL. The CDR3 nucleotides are TGCGCCAGCAGCCGCACGGGACTAACCACAGATACGCAGTATTTT. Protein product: CASSRTGLTTDTQYF.

The CDR3 here is CASSPKRGNRVTEAFF. The CDR3 region has the DNA TGTGCCAGCAGTCCAAAAAGGGGTAACAGGGTCACTGAAGCTTTCTTT. The chain links TRBV25-1 to TRBJ1-1; the D gene is possibly TRBD1 (6 bases). V was clipped by 5 bases and J by 4 bases, with 20 bases between them. This CDR3 spans 16 amino acids. Per the germline V gene, CDR1 is MGHDK and CDR2 is SYGVNS.

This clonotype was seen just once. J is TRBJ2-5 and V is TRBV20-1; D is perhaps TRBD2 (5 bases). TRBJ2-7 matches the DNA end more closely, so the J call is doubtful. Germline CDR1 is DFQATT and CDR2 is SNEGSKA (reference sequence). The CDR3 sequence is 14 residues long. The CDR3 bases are TGCAGTGCAACCCATCGAGGGCGGGTCTACGAGCAGTACTTC. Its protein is CSATHRGRVYEQYF.

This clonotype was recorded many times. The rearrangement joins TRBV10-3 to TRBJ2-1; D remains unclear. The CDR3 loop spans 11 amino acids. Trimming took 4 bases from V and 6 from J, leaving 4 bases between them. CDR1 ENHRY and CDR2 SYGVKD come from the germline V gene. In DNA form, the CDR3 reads TGTGCCATCAGTGGGAGCAATGAGCAGTTCTTC. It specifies CAISGSNEQFF.

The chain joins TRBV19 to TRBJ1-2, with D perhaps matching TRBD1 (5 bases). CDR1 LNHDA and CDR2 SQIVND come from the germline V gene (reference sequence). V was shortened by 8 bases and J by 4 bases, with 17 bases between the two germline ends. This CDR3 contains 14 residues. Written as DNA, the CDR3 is TGTGCCAGTTATCGATCGGGCAGGGTCTATGGCTACACCTTC. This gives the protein CASYRSGRVYGYTF.

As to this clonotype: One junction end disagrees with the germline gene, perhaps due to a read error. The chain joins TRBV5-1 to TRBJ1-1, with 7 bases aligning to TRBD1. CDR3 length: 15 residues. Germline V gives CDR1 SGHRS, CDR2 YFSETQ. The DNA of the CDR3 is TGCGCCAGCAGCTCATACTACAGGGGAAGAACTGGAGCTTTCTTT. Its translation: CASSSYYRGRTGAFF.

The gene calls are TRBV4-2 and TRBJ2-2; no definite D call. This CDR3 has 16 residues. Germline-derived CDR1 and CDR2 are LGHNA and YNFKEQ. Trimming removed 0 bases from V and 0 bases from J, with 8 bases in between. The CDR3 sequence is CASSQEASANTGELFF. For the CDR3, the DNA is TGTGCCAGCAGCCAAGAAGCGAGCGCGAACACCGGGGAGCTGTTTTTT.

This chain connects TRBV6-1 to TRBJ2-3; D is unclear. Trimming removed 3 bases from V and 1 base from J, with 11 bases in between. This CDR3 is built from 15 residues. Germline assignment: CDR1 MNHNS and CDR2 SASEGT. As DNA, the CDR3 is TGTGCCAGCAGTGACCGTAGAGTGGGCACAGATACGCAGTATTTT. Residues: CASSDRRVGTDTQYF.

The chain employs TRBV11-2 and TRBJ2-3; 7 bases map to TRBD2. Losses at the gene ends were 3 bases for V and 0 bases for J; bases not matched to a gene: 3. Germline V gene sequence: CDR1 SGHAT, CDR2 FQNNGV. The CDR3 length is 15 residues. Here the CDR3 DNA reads TGTGCCAGCAGCTTGGAGCGGGACAGCACAGATACGCAGTATTTT. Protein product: CASSLERDSTDTQYF.

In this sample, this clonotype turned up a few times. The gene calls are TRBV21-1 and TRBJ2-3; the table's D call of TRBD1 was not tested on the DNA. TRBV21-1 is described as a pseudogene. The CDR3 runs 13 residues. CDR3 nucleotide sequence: TGTGCCAGCAAGATGGGGACGACAGATACGCAGTATTTT. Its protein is CASKMGTTDTQYF.

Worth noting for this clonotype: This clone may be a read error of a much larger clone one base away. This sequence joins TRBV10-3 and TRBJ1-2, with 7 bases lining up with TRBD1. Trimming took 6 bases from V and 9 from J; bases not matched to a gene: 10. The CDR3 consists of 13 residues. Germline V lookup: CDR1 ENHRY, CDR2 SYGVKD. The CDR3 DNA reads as TGTGCCATCAGGCCCGGGACAGATCATAGCTACACCTTC. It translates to CAIRPGTDHSYTF.

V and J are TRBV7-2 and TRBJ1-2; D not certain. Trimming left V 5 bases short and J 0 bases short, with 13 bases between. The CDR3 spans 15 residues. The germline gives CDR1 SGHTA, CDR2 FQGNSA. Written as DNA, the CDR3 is TGTGCCAGCAGCCCAAGGGTAGGAGCTAACTATGGCTACACCTTC. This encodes CASSPRVGANYGYTF.

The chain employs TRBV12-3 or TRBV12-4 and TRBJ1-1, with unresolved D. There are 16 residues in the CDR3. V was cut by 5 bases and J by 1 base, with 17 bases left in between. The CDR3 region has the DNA TGTGCCAGCAGTCTCTCCCGACGGGCTAAGAACACTGAAGCTTTCTTT. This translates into CASSLSRRAKNTEAFF.

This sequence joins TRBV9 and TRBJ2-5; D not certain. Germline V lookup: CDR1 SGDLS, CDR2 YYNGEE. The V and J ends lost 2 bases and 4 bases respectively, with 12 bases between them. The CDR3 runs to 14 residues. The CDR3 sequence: CASSVKGVRETQYF. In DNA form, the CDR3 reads TGTGCCAGCAGCGTTAAAGGTGTGCGAGAGACCCAGTACTTC.

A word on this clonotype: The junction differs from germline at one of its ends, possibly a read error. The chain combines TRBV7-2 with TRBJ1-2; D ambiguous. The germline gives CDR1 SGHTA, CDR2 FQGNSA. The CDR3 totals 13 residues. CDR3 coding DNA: TGTGCCAGCAGCCCCCGGATTTCCTATAGCTACACCTTC. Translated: CASSPRISYSYTF.

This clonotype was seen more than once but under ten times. The CDR3 sequence: CASSQAPTYDRMNQPQHF. CDR3 nucleotides: TGTGCCAGCAGCCAAGCCCCAACTTATGACAGGATGAATCAGCCCCAGCATTTT. V usage is TRBV4-2 and J usage is TRBJ1-5, with a possible D match to TRBD1 (6 bases). Per germline, CDR1 LGHNA and CDR2 YNFKEQ. V lost 1 base to trimming and J lost 4 bases, with 20 bases between them. The CDR3 has 18 residues.

The CDR3 DNA is TGCAGCGTGGTTATGTCGGGTCGGCAGAACACTGAAGCTTTCTTT. Translating it yields CSVVMSGRQNTEAFF. This chain connects TRBV29-1 to TRBJ1-1; D is unclear. This CDR3 region has 15 residues. In germline, CDR1 is SQVTM, CDR2 ANQGSEA. Trimming took off 6 bases at V and 1 base at J, with 18 bases between the two ends.

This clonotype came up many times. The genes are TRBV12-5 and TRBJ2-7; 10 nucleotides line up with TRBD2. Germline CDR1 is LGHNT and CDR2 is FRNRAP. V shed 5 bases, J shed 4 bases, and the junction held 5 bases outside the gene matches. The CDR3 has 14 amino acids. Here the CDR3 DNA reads TGTGCTAGTGGTCCAGGGACTAGCGCGTACGAGCAGTACTTC. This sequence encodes CASGPGTSAYEQYF.